These T cell receptor beta chains were read from a single sample in a study of cytomegalovirus exposure and HLA in healthy donors. Libraries were prepared by immunoSEQ multiplex PCR; TCRdb keeps only in-frame clonotypes and omits some of them. Of 75,000 to 90,000 clones detected, over 70% appear once; the ten largest clones hold about 5.5%. The material sequenced was PBMCs. These receptors all stem from a male donor in good health and CMV-seropositive. CDR3s include the opening cysteine and the closing phenylalanine or tryptophan. The order of the fields is clone size, CDR3 length, J gene, V gene, D gene, CDR3 DNA, CDR3 protein. A D gene is named only where the DNA matches it firmly. The size of a clone is reported for some rows only, either as once, few or many, or as a class for expanded clones.

-	15	TRBJ2-6	TRBV5-1	TRBD1	TGCGCCAGCGGACAGGGGGTATCTGGGGCCAACGTCCTGACTTTC	CASGQGVSGANVLTF
few	14	TRBJ1-2	TRBV5-4	-	TGTGCCAGCAGCTTGGTTTTGGAGTTAGGTGGCTACACCTTC	CASSLVLELGGYTF
-	16	TRBJ2-7	TRBV18	TRBD1	TGTGCCAGCTCACCACCTGGACAGGGGGCTGTATACGAGCAGTACTTC	CASSPPGQGAVYEQYF
-	20	TRBJ2-7	TRBV6-1	TRBD1	TGTGCCAGCAGTGAAAGGCCCCCACGATCGTGGCAGGGGGCTTCCTACGAGCAGTACTTC	CASSERPPRSWQGASYEQYF
-	16	TRBJ2-7	TRBV25-1	-	TGTGCCAGCAGTGAATCTATCGGGGAGACTTCCTACGAGCAGTACTTC	CASSESIGETSYEQYF
-	17	TRBJ2-3	TRBV10-2	-	TGCGCCAGCAGTGAGTCGGGGTCGACGGGATACACAGATACGCAGTATTTT	CASSESGSTGYTDTQYF
-	13	TRBJ2-7	TRBV11-1	-	TGTGCCAGCAGTTTCATACGGTCCTACGAGCAGTACTTC	CASSFIRSYEQYF
-	16	TRBJ2-7	TRBV4-1	TRBD1	TGCGCCAGCAGCCCATCCGGGGACAGAGGGGATGAGGGGCAGTACTTC	CASSPSGDRGDEGQYF
-	16	TRBJ2-1	TRBV6-1	TRBD2	TGTGCCAGCAGTGAATCGGGACTACCATCCTACAATGAGCAGTTCTTC	CASSESGLPSYNEQFF
-	13	TRBJ1-2	TRBV5-4	TRBD1	TGTGCCAGCAGCCGGGACAGGCACTATGGCTACACCTTC	CASSRDRHYGYTF
-	12	TRBJ1-6	TRBV6-6	-	TGTGCCAGCAGTTACTTGAGAGTACCCCTCCACTTT	CASSYLRVPLHF
-	14	TRBJ2-2	TRBV9	-	TGTGCCAGCAGCCTGAGGGTGAACACCGGGGAGCTGTTTTTT	CASSLRVNTGELFF
-	15	TRBJ2-1	TRBV9	-	TGTGCCAGCAGCGTAGGGAGCGGCTTCTACAATGAGCAGTTCTTC	CASSVGSGFYNEQFF
few	15	TRBJ2-3	TRBV4-3	-	TGCGCCAGCAGCCAACAGGGAGGAAGAACAGATACGCAGTATTTT	CASSQQGGRTDTQYF
-	15	TRBJ2-1	TRBV7-9	TRBD2	TGTGCCAGCAGCTCACCTAGCGGGGGGGCCTATGAGCAGTTCTTC	CASSSPSGGAYEQFF
-	16	TRBJ2-1	TRBV5-1	TRBD2	TGCGCCAGCAGCTTGGCGGTACTAGCGGGAGGGGATGAGCAGTTCTTC	CASSLAVLAGGDEQFF
-	17	TRBJ2-1	TRBV5-6	-	TGTGCCAGCAGCTTGTGGGGGGTGTTGCGGGATGGTAATGAGCAGTTCTTC	CASSLWGVLRDGNEQFF
-	15	TRBJ2-7	TRBV9	TRBD2	TGTGCCAGCAGCGTAGGGCCAGCGGGATTCACCGAGCAGTACTTC	CASSVGPAGFTEQYF
-	13	TRBJ1-1	TRBV9	-	TGTGCCAGCAGTGGAGGGGTGAGGCCTGAAGCTTTCTTT	CASSGGVRPEAFF
-	12	TRBJ2-7	TRBV19	TRBD1	TGTGCCAGTAGTCCGGGGACAGGTGAGCAGTACTTC	CASSPGTGEQYF
-	14	TRBJ2-7	TRBV7-2	TRBD2	TGTGCCAGCAGCTTAGGACTAGCGGGCCACGAGCAGTACTTC	CASSLGLAGHEQYF
-	16	TRBJ1-4	TRBV30	-	TGTGCCTGCACCTTTGGGCACCACTCAACTAATGAAAAACTGTTTTTT	CACTFGHHSTNEKLFF
-	13	TRBJ1-3	TRBV7-7	-	TGTGCCAGCAGCTTAGGCCAGGGCGACACCATATATTTT	CASSLGQGDTIYF
-	14	TRBJ2-2	TRBV6-1	TRBD1	TGTGCCAGCACTTTGACAGGGGAAACCGGGGAGCTGTTTTTT	CASTLTGETGELFF
-	14	TRBJ1-1	TRBV28	TRBD1	TGTGCCAGCAGTCCGCCGGACAGGGTGACTGAAGCTTTCTTT	CASSPPDRVTEAFF
-	13	TRBJ1-1	TRBV28	-	TGTGCCAGCAGTTTATCGGTGAACACTGAAGCTTTCTTT	CASSLSVNTEAFF
-	13	TRBJ2-7	TRBV7-9	TRBD1	TGTGCCTCCTCGGACAGGGCCCCCTACGAGCAGTACTTC	CASSDRAPYEQYF
-	12	TRBJ2-5	TRBV11-2	-	TGTGCCAGCAGCTTATCCGGAGAGACCCAGTACTTC	CASSLSGETQYF
-	14	TRBJ2-2	TRBV15	-	TGTGCCACCAGCAGAGAGGCTTGGACCGGGGAGCTGTTTTTT	CATSREAWTGELFF
-	16	TRBJ1-6	TRBV5-1	TRBD1	TGCGCCAGCAGCTCCGGAGGGACAGGGACCTTTGCACCCCTCCACTTT	CASSSGGTGTFAPLHF